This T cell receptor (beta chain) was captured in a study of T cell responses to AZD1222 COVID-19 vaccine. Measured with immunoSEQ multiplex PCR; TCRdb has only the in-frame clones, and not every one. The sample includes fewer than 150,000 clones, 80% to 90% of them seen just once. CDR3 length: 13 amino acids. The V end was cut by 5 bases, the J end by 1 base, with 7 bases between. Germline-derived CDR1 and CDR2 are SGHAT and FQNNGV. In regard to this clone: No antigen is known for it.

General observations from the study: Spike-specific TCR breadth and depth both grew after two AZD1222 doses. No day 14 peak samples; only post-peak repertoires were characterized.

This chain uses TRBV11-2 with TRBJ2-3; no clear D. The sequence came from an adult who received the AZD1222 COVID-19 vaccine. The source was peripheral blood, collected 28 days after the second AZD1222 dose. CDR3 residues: CASSQVRTDTQYF. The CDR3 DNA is TGTGCCAGCAGCCAGGTCCGCACAGATACGCAGTATTTT.